One sample yielded the 9 T cell receptor beta chains listed below, sequenced in a study of tumor-infiltrating lymphocytes in primary liver carcinoma. Starting material of approximately 500 ng total RNA yielded TCR beta cDNA via a constant-region primer. Each TCR beta library was derived from three nested multiplex PCR rounds that employed slightly modified ARM-PCR. Use of TRBV1-TRBV30 forward primers with a C-beta reverse primer characterized the first two PCR rounds, which lasted roughly 11 cycles each. TCRdb fed the multiplex PCR reads into MiXCR, producing one record per CDR3 protein. The sample includes around 99,000 distinct CDR3 sequences, just over 65% of them seen just once. Starting material for RNA and DNA co-extraction consisted of about 17-30 mg of unsorted bulk tissue. Sequencing input: tumor-adjacent normal liver tissue. These receptors came from a man aged 35 to 55 with primary liver carcinoma and hepatitis B virus infection.

This clonotype was observed a few times. The chain couples TRBV4-1 to TRBJ2-2; D assignment may be TRBD1 or TRBD2 (6 bases each). Germline V gene data show CDR1 as MGHRA and CDR2 as YSYEKL. The CDR3 has 18 amino acids. Deletions cut 4 bases from V and 5 bases from J, with 23 bases between. CDR3 amino acids: CASSRGGLVGGVTGELFF. The CDR3 DNA reads as TGCGCCAGCAGCCGTGGGGGGCTAGTGGGAGGAGTTACCGGGGAGCTGTTTTTT.

With respect to this clonotype: Sequence at one end of the junction differs from germline and may be a read error. The V and J genes are TRBV2 and TRBJ2-3; D is undetermined. CDR3 length: 13 amino acids. Germline V gene sequence: CDR1 SNHLY, CDR2 FYNNEI. The CDR3 reads CTSSLRPTDTQYF. CDR3 bases: TGTACCAGCAGCCTCAGACCCACAGATACGCAGTATTTT.

The chain joins TRBV7-9 to TRBJ1-2; no definite D call. The CDR3 length is 14 residues. Germline V CDR1 and CDR2: SEHNR, FQNEAQ (reference sequence). The germline V and J ends were trimmed by 0 bases and 4 bases, with 9 bases remaining between them. The CDR3 reads CASSLAESSYGYTF. The CDR3 bases are TGTGCCAGCAGCTTAGCCGAGTCGAGCTATGGCTACACCTTC.

Details on this clonotype: Sequence at one end of the junction differs from germline and may be a read error. The chain joins TRBV6-1 to TRBJ2-1; TRBD1 is a possible D gene (5 bases). The CDR3 has 13 residues. Germline-derived CDR1 and CDR2 are MNHNS and SASEGT. The CDR3 loop is CANSEDIYNGQFF. In DNA form, the CDR3 reads TGTGCCAACAGTGAGGACATCTACAATGGGCAGTTCTTC.

As to this clonotype: The germline gene is not matched at one end of the junction; a read error may be the cause. The V call is TRBV11-2, the J call TRBJ2-1, with D uncertain. The CDR3 consists of 13 residues. From germline, CDR1 is SGHAT and CDR2 FQNNGV. Here the CDR3 DNA reads TGTGCCAGCAGCCCCAACTACAGCAATGAACAGTTCTTC. This codes for CASSPNYSNEQFF.

Concerning this clonotype: A much larger clone lies one base from this, so it may be a read error. The V and J genes are TRBV4-1 and TRBJ2-2; maybe TRBD2 (6 bases). Germline CDR1 reads MGHRA; CDR2 reads YSYEKL. The CDR3 has 13 residues. The CDR3 coding sequence is TGCGCCAGCAGACAAGGAGCGGGCGGGGAGCTGTTTTTT. As protein: CASRQGAGGELFF.

This chain joins TRBV6-6 and TRBJ2-1; 7 bases fit TRBD2. Germline V lookup: CDR1 MNHNY, CDR2 SVGAGI (reference sequence). The CDR3 has 17 amino acids. Trimming at V came to 6 bases and at J to 6 bases, leaving 17 bases not matched to a gene. The CDR3 sequence: CASSLLRRETYGNEQFF. The CDR3 DNA reads as TGTGCCAGCAGCCTTCTCAGGCGGGAGACTTATGGCAATGAGCAGTTCTTC.

In its sample, this clonotype was seen a few times. A much larger clone lies a single base off, so this may be a read error. The chain uses TRBV6-5 and TRBJ2-1; TRBD2 aligns across 8 bases. In germline, CDR1 is MNHEY, CDR2 SVGAGI. The length of the CDR3 is 15 residues. In DNA, the CDR3 is TGTGCCAGCAGTATCTCGCGGGAGGCCAAATCTGAGCAGTCCTTC. Its translation is CASSISREAKSEQSF.

This clonotype was found a few times. The chain couples TRBV28 to TRBJ2-5; D tentatively reads TRBD1 or TRBD2 (6 bases each). Germline lookup yields CDR1 MDHEN and CDR2 SYDVKM. The CDR3 length is 16 residues. Between the trimmed V and J ends, which lost 7 bases and 1 base, there was a span of 19 bases. The CDR3 nucleotides are TGTGCCAGCACCTCGAGGGGGGCATTGTGCCAAGAGACCCAGTACTTC. Translated: CASTSRGALCQETQYF.